The 26 T cell receptor beta chains reported below all come from one sample, sequenced in a study of cytomegalovirus exposure and HLA in healthy donors. Amplification used 60 Vbeta primers and 13 Jbeta primers. Libraries were prepared by immunoSEQ multiplex PCR; TCRdb keeps only in-frame clonotypes and omits some of them. The sample has 120,000 to 150,000 clones, roughly 79% seen once. Sequencing input: PBMCs. The receptors stem from a middle-aged woman in good health and CMV-seronegative.

The rearrangement joins TRBV7-3 to TRBJ1-3; the D is unclear. Trimming stripped 0 bases from V and 4 bases from J, with 7 bases between. The CDR3 extends over 14 amino acids. The germline V gene has CDR1 SGHTA and CDR2 FQGTGA. CDR3: CASSLTGGGNTIYF. CDR3 in DNA: TGTGCCAGCAGCTTAACAGGAGGAGGAAACACCATATATTTT.

The chain recombines TRBV7-2 with TRBJ2-5; TRBD1 might be the D (5 bases). Trimming left V 3 bases short and J 5 bases short, with 10 bases between. CDR1 is SGHTA and CDR2 is FQGNSA in the germline V gene. The CDR3 has 13 amino acids. The CDR3 DNA reads as TGTGCCAGCAGCTTCTCAGGGATGGAGACCCAGTACTTC. As protein: CASSFSGMETQYF.

In the case of this clone: A read error may account for a junction end that differs from germline. V usage is TRBV7-9 and J usage is TRBJ2-2, with D possibly being TRBD2 (5 bases). Germline lookup yields CDR1 SEHNR and CDR2 FQNEAQ (reference sequence). This CDR3 has 14 residues. Here the CDR3 DNA reads TGTGCCAGCAGCTTAGTATTGGTGACCGGGGAACTGTTTTTT. This gives the protein CASSLVLVTGELFF.

This chain joins TRBV28 and TRBJ2-3; 7 bases line up with TRBD2. This CDR3 is 14 amino acids long. The germline gives CDR1 MDHEN, CDR2 SYDVKM. DNA of the CDR3: TGTGCTACCGGGAGGATGGGTCTCACAGATACGCAGTATTTT. Its protein product is CATGRMGLTDTQYF.

V gene TRBV4-2 combines with J gene TRBJ2-5; TRBD2 matches at 9 bases. The end of the DNA aligns better with TRBJ2-7, so the J call may be wrong. This CDR3 contains 15 residues. The germline gives CDR1 LGHNA, CDR2 YNFKEQ. As DNA, the CDR3 is TGTGCCAGCAGCCAAGATGGGACTAGCTCGGTCGAGCAGTACTTC. Protein sequence: CASSQDGTSSVEQYF.

This clone was seen a single time. CDR3 loop: CASSPRQLDTDTQYF. Written as DNA, the CDR3 is TGTGCCAGCTCACCACGACAGTTGGACACAGATACGCAGTATTTT. This chain links TRBV18 with TRBJ2-3, with D possibly being TRBD1 (5 bases). Trimming removed 1 base from V and 2 bases from J, with 10 bases in between. There are 15 residues in the CDR3. Germline CDR1 KGHSH, CDR2 LQKENI.

The genes are TRBV23-1 and TRBJ2-5, with 13 bases aligning to TRBD2. TRBV23-1 is treated as an ORF (open reading frame) with a function not yet certain. V dropped 2 bases and J dropped 2; count of bases not matched to a gene: 8. This CDR3 comprises 18 residues. CDR3 protein: CASSQLGLAGRGQETQYF. The DNA of the CDR3 is TGCGCCAGCAGTCAACTGGGACTAGCGGGGAGGGGGCAAGAGACCCAGTACTTC.

The gene calls are TRBV27 and TRBJ2-3; 8 bases are shared with TRBD1. This CDR3 comprises 18 residues. Germline loops: CDR1 MNHEY, CDR2 SMNVEV (reference sequence). The trim removed 1 base at V and 4 bases at J, leaving 13 bases unmatched. CDR3 protein: CASSLFQGALTGSDTQYF. Here the CDR3 DNA reads TGTGCCAGCAGTTTATTCCAGGGGGCGCTGACAGGTTCAGATACGCAGTATTTT.

This rearrangement joins TRBV7-2 to TRBJ1-5; perhaps TRBD1 as D (6 bases). This CDR3 is 15 amino acids long. The germline V and J ends were trimmed by 5 bases and 6 bases, with 17 bases remaining between them. Germline lookup yields CDR1 SGHTA and CDR2 FQGNSA. The CDR3 sequence: CASSLQGIPVQPQHF. The CDR3 DNA follows: TGTGCCAGCAGCCTACAGGGAATTCCGGTTCAGCCCCAGCATTTT. The whole variable domain, filled in from reference TRBV7-2 and TRBJ1-5, reads GAGVSQSPSNKVTEKGKDVELRCDPISGHTALYWYRQSLGQGLEFLIYFQGNSAPDKSGLPSDRFSAERTGGSVSTLTIQRTQQEDSAVYLCASSLQGIPVQPQHFGDGTRLSIL.

The rearrangement uses TRBV14 and TRBJ1-2; D not certain. V was clipped by 1 base and J by 7 bases, with 4 bases between them. The CDR3 consists of 11 residues. Germline lookup yields CDR1 SGHDN and CDR2 FVKESK. In nucleotides, the CDR3 is TGTGCCAGCAGCCAAGTCTTTGGCTACACCTTC. Translated: CASSQVFGYTF.

The chain recombines TRBV7-2 with TRBJ2-7; 12 bases agree with TRBD2. Germline CDR1 is SGHTA and CDR2 is FQGNSA. This CDR3 spans 16 amino acids. The trim removed 2 bases at V and 3 bases at J, leaving 5 bases unmatched. The CDR3 loop is CASSLRLAGVLYEQYF. As DNA, the CDR3 is TGTGCCAGCAGCTTACGACTAGCGGGGGTCCTCTACGAGCAGTACTTC. The full variable domain, with the rest looked up from reference TRBV7-2 and TRBJ2-7, is GAGVSQSPSNKVTEKGKDVELRCDPISGHTALYWYRQSLGQGLEFLIYFQGNSAPDKSGLPSDRFSAERTGGSVSTLTIQRTQQEDSAVYLCASSLRLAGVLYEQYFGPGTRLTVT.

This clone was found a few times. The J gene is TRBJ2-2, the V gene TRBV11-3; 16 bases align to TRBD2. The CDR3 is made up of 17 amino acids. V shed 5 bases and J 6 bases; nucleotides not matched to a gene: 6. Per germline, CDR1 SGHNT and CDR2 YENEEA. The CDR3 bases are TGTGCCAGCAGCCCCGGGGGACTAGCGGGAGGGCCCGGGGAGCTGTTTTTT. Its translation: CASSPGGLAGGPGELFF.

J is TRBJ1-1 and V is TRBV9, with 9 bases identical to TRBD1. The CDR3 loop spans 18 amino acids. The germline gives CDR1 SGDLS, CDR2 YYNGEE. Trimming at V came to 0 bases and at J to 0 bases, leaving 9 bases not matched to a gene. Here the CDR3 reads CASSVGHRGRDVNTEAFF. CDR3 in DNA: TGTGCCAGCAGCGTAGGCCACAGGGGGCGGGATGTGAACACTGAAGCTTTCTTT.

This clone was recorded a few times. The chain joins TRBV4-1 to TRBJ2-2, with 9 bases identical to TRBD2. Germline-derived CDR1 and CDR2 are MGHRA and YSYEKL. This CDR3 spans 16 amino acids. Trimming at V came to 1 base and at J to 1 base, leaving 1 base not matched to a gene. For the CDR3, the DNA is TGCGCCAGCAGCCAAGTACTAGCGGGGAACACCGGGGAGCTGTTTTTT. This sequence encodes CASSQVLAGNTGELFF.

The V call is TRBV28, the J call TRBJ2-1; no clear D. The CDR3 consists of 16 residues. V was pared by 3 bases and J by 0 bases, with 12 bases between. Germline CDR1 is MDHEN and CDR2 is SYDVKM. The CDR3 is CASSLYISNSYNEQFF. DNA for the CDR3: TGTGCCAGCAGTTTGTATATTAGTAACTCCTACAATGAGCAGTTCTTC.

The rearrangement links TRBV6-1 to TRBJ2-7, with unresolved D. The CDR3 covers 16 residues. The ends were cut back, 4 bases at V and 2 bases at J, with 18 bases in the middle. Germline lookup yields CDR1 MNHNS and CDR2 SASEGT. CDR3 sequence: CASSVPLLTVTYEQYF. For the CDR3, the DNA is TGTGCCAGCAGTGTACCCCTCCTGACTGTAACCTACGAGCAGTACTTC.

CDR3: CASSDSPGTYEQYF. The CDR3 coding sequence is TGTGCCAGCAGTGACTCGCCAGGGACCTACGAGCAGTACTTC. The chain combines TRBV6-4 with TRBJ2-7; D is perhaps TRBD1 (5 bases). V shed 0 bases and J shed 2 bases, with 8 bases lying between them. This CDR3 has 14 residues. The germline gives CDR1 MRHNA, CDR2 SNTAGT.

The rearrangement joins TRBV9 to TRBJ1-1; D gene ambiguous. The V end was cut by 0 bases, the J end by 0 bases, with 9 bases between. From germline, CDR1 is SGDLS and CDR2 YYNGEE. This CDR3 has 15 amino acids. The CDR3 loop reads CASSVESGMNTEAFF. The DNA for the CDR3 is TGTGCCAGCAGCGTAGAATCAGGTATGAACACTGAAGCTTTCTTT. The whole variable domain, remainder taken from reference TRBV9 and TRBJ1-1, is DSGVTQTPKHLITATGQRVTLRCSPRSGDLSVYWYQQSLDQGLQFLIQYYNGEERAKGNILERFSAQQFPDLHSELNLSSLELGDSALYFCASSVESGMNTEAFFGQGTRLTVV.

The rearrangement links TRBV5-4 to TRBJ2-5; D remains unclear. The germline V and J ends were trimmed by 2 bases and 2 bases, with 7 bases remaining between them. CDR1 and CDR2 (germline): SGHNT, YYREEE (reference sequence). The CDR3 contains 13 residues. The CDR3 nucleotides read TGTGCCAGCAGCTTCCAGAATCAAGAGACCCAGTACTTC. It encodes CASSFQNQETQYF.

The rearrangement uses TRBV6-1 and TRBJ2-1; 8 bases map to TRBD2. The CDR3 has 18 residues. J was trimmed by 6 bases and V by 4 bases; bases with no gene match: 17. CDR1 and CDR2 (germline): MNHNS, SASEGT. The CDR3 region is CASSALAAYYSSVNEQFF. The CDR3 nucleotides are TGTGCCAGCAGTGCACTAGCGGCATATTATTCAAGTGTCAATGAGCAGTTCTTC.

The genes are TRBV5-4 and TRBJ1-1; D unresolved. Germline CDR1 reads SGHNT; CDR2 reads YYREEE (reference sequence). The CDR3 has 14 residues. Between the trimmed V and J ends, which lost 4 bases and 5 bases, there was a span of 15 bases. CDR3 sequence (DNA): TGTGCCAGCAGCAACGACCCCGGGTGGACTGAAGCTTTCTTT. Translated: CASSNDPGWTEAFF.

This chain connects TRBV7-2 to TRBJ1-6, with D unresolved. The CDR3 runs to 14 residues. The germline gives CDR1 SGHTA, CDR2 FQGNSA. Trimming left V 2 bases short and J 9 bases short, with 11 bases between. The CDR3 coding sequence is TGTGCCAGCAGCTTAACCTTGATGGCTTCACCCCTCCACTTT. Protein sequence: CASSLTLMASPLHF. The full variable domain, in which reference TRBV7-2 and TRBJ1-6 provide the parts outside the CDR3, is GAGVSQSPSNKVTEKGKDVELRCDPISGHTALYWYRQSLGQGLEFLIYFQGNSAPDKSGLPSDRFSAERTGGSVSTLTIQRTQQEDSAVYLCASSLTLMASPLHFGNGTRLTVT.

The chain recombines TRBV11-2 with TRBJ2-2; TRBD1 matches at 9 bases. From germline, CDR1 is SGHAT and CDR2 FQNNGV. With V trimmed by 5 bases and J by 1 base, 14 bases remained unmatched. This CDR3 region has 19 residues. CDR3 nucleotide sequence: TGTGCCAGCAGCGCGGAACAGGGGGCTTTTAGTATGAACACCGGGGAGCTGTTTTTT. Translation: CASSAEQGAFSMNTGELFF. Variable domain in full (rest from reference TRBV11-2 and TRBJ2-2): EAGVAQSPRYKIIEKRQSVAFWCNPISGHATLYWYQQILGQGPKLLIQFQNNGVVDDSQLPKDRFSAERLKGVDSTLKIQPAKLEDSAVYLCASSAEQGAFSMNTGELFFGEGSRLTVL.

The chain recombines TRBV7-2 with TRBJ2-1; D may be TRBD1 (6 bases). There are 13 residues in the CDR3. Per the germline V gene, CDR1 is SGHTA and CDR2 is FQGNSA. V lost 1 base to trimming and J lost 11 bases, with 12 bases between them. This chain's CDR3 is CASSLEQGGKQFF. CDR3 nucleotide sequence: TGTGCCAGCAGCTTAGAACAGGGTGGGAAGCAGTTCTTC.

Worth noting for this clone: A junction end diverges from the germline sequence, so it may reflect a read error. The chain carries TRBV9 and TRBJ2-2; D call uncertain. The CDR3 has 14 residues. Germline loops: CDR1 SGDLS, CDR2 YYNGEE. The CDR3 nucleotides read TGTGCTAGCAGCGTAGGGCAGAACACCGGGGAGCTGTTTTTT. It encodes CASSVGQNTGELFF.

The chain combines TRBV28 with TRBJ2-6; perhaps TRBD1 as D (6 bases). The CDR3 is made up of 14 amino acids. V lost 5 bases and J 3 bases, leaving 8 bases between the germline ends. In germline, CDR1 is MDHEN, CDR2 SYDVKM. This CDR3 is CASSVQGGANVLTF. CDR3 sequence (DNA): TGTGCCAGCAGTGTACAGGGTGGGGCCAACGTCCTGACTTTC.